This T cell receptor beta chain was identified during a study of blood T cell repertoires in COVID-19. Turning to the study itself: The analysed material was cDNA or gDNA that came from T cells, B-cell-depleted T cells, or PBMCs.

Some clones are missing from TCRdb's copy, which holds only in-frame ones; the method was immunoSEQ multiplex PCR. This table holds hundreds of thousands of clones, about 79% found once. The CDR3 contains 13 residues. V lost 5 bases, J lost 6 bases, and 2 bases stayed unmatched. The V gene is TRBV12-3 or TRBV12-4, the J gene TRBJ2-3; 10 positions match TRBD1. Sequencing used PBMCs or T cells enriched from blood (not recorded which). The sequence was obtained from a woman aged 55-69 years who had recovered from COVID-19. The CDR3 spells CASSRDRGDTQYF. The CDR3 DNA reads TGTGCCAGCAGTCGGGACAGGGGCGATACGCAGTATTTT.